This T cell receptor beta chain was identified during a study of spatial heterogeneity in lung cancer. Study information: Alpha-chain detections were consistently fewer than beta-chain detections among the sequences.

This clonotype was detected ten times or more. Its antigen is as yet unknown. Trimming cost V 6 bases and J 6 bases, with 8 bases left between them. This CDR3 contains 11 residues. Germline lookup yields CDR1 SNHLY and CDR2 FYNNEI. A unique molecular identifier was attached to every TCR cDNA molecule. TCRdb called the 5' RACE reads again in MiXCR, with one record for every CDR3 protein. The table lists 23,000 or so distinct CDR3 sequences, about 4.7% of them singletons. The time point denotes: sample taken at primary tumor resection. Whole RNA, isolated from tumor, nontumor lung or frozen PBMC, was sequenced without prior sorting. General study findings and limits: Ubiquitous expanded tumor TCRs showed up in blood more at resection than follow-up.

The specimen was PBMCs, collected at surgery. This sequence was found in a male donor with early-stage non-small cell lung cancer. The rearrangement links TRBV2 to TRBJ1-1; D ambiguous. Here the CDR3 reads CASSEVAEAFF. The CDR3, as DNA: TGTGCCAGCAGCGAGGTCGCTGAAGCTTTCTTT.